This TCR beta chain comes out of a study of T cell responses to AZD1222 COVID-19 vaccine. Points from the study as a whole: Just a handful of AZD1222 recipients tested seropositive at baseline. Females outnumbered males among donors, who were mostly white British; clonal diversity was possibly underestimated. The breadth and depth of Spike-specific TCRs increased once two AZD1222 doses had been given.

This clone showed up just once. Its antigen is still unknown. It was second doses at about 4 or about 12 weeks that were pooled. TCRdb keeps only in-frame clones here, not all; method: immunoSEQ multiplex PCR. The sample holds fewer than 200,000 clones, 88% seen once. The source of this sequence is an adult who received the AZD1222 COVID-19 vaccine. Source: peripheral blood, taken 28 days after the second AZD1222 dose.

CDR3 sequence: CASQGAYEQYF. For the CDR3, the DNA is TGTGCCAGCCAGGGGGCCTACGAGCAGTACTTC. The genes are TRBV7-9 and TRBJ2-7; 7 bases map to TRBD1. Trimming cost V 8 bases and J 2 bases; bases outside gene matches: 0. CDR1 SEHNR and CDR2 FQNEAQ come from the germline V gene (reference sequence). The CDR3 consists of 11 residues. The full variable domain, with the rest looked up from reference TRBV7-9 and TRBJ2-7, is DTGVSQNPRHKITKRGQNVTFRCDPISEHNRLYWYRQTLGQGPEFLTYFQNEAQLEKSRLLSDRFSAERPKGSFSTLEIQRTEQGDSAMYLCASQGAYEQYFGPGTRLTVT.